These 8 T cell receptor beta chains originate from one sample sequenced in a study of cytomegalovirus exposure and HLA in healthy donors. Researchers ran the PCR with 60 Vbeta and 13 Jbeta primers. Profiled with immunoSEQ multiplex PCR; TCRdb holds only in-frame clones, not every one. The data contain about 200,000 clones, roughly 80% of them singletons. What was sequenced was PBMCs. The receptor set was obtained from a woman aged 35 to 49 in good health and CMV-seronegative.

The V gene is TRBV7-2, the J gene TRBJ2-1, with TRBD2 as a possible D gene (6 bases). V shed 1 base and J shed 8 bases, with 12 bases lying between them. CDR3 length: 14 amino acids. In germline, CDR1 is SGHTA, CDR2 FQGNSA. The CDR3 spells CASSLGLDGDEQFF. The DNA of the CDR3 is TGTGCCAGCAGCTTAGGACTAGACGGGGATGAGCAGTTCTTC.

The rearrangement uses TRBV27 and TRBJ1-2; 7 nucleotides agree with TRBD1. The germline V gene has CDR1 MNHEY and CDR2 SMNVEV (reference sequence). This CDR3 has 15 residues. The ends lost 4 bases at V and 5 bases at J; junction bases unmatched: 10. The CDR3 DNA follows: TGTGCCAGCAGTTACACTGGGACAGCTTTTTATGGCTACACCTTC. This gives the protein CASSYTGTAFYGYTF.

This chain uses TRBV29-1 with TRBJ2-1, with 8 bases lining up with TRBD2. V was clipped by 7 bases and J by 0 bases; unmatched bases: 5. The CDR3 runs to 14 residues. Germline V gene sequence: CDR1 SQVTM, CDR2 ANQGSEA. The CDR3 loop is CSGGGRSSYNEQFF. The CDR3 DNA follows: TGCAGCGGAGGCGGGAGGAGCTCCTACAATGAGCAGTTCTTC.

In nucleotides, the CDR3 is TGTGCCAGCAGCTTAGTAAGCAGGGTGGGCTACAATGAGCAGTTCTTC. It encodes CASSLVSRVGYNEQFF. This rearrangement joins TRBV7-8 to TRBJ2-1; maybe TRBD1 (5 bases). The CDR3 runs 16 residues. The germline V gene encodes CDR1 SGHVS and CDR2 FQNEAQ. Trimming took 1 base from V and 3 from J, leaving 13 bases between them.

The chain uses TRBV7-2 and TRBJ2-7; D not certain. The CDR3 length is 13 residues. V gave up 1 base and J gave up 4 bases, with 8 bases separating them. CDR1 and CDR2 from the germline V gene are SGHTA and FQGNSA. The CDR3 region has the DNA TGTGCCAGCAGCTTAGGAATCGGTTACGAGCAGTACTTC. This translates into CASSLGIGYEQYF.

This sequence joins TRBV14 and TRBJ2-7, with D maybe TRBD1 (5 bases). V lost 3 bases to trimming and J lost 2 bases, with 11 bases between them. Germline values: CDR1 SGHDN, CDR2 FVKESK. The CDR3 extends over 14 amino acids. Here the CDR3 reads CASSQWGAPYEQYF. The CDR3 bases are TGTGCCAGCAGCCAGTGGGGCGCCCCCTACGAGCAGTACTTC.

The DNA of the CDR3 is TGTGCCAGCAGTGGGGGCCCGGGACAGGGGGCTTACGAGCAGTACTTC. Protein sequence: CASSGGPGQGAYEQYF. This sequence joins TRBV6-1 and TRBJ2-7; TRBD1 matches 12 bases. Trimming removed 4 bases from V and 4 bases from J; junction bases left unmatched: 8. The CDR3 runs 16 residues. The germline gives CDR1 MNHNS, CDR2 SASEGT.

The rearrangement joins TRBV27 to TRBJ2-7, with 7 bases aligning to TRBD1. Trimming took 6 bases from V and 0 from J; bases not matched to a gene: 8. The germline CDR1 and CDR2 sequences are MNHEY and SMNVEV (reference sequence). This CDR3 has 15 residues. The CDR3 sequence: CASRPGQESSYEQYF. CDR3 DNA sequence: TGTGCCAGCAGGCCCGGACAGGAGAGCTCCTACGAGCAGTACTTC.